This T cell receptor (beta chain) was identified during a study of T cell repertoires in cytomegalovirus infection. Study findings and constraints: Clonotype analysis showed dominance of the ex vivo response by HLA-C-restricted CMV-specific TCR beta clonotypes.

This clonotype came up a few times. The antigen is unknown. TCRdb re-analysed the reads in MiXCR, keeping a single row per CDR3 protein. The sample lists hundreds of thousands of distinct CDR3 sequences; roughly 24% were seen once. V was trimmed by 5 bases and J by 7 bases, leaving 15 bases between them. This CDR3 has 14 amino acids. Germline loops: CDR1 MNHEY, CDR2 SMNVEV (reference sequence). This chain connects TRBV27 to TRBJ1-5, with D possibly TRBD1 on 6 matching bases. The clonotype originates from a human donor in good health (CMV status not recorded). Some clones in this sample may be carry-over from other donors' samples. Sequenced: CD8+ T cells from PBMCs. The CDR3 DNA is TGTGCCAGCAGTCCCGGACAGCGAGGGCAGCCCCAGCATTTT. It specifies CASSPGQRGQPQHF.